Below are 12 T cell receptor beta chains sequenced from a single sample in a study of regulatory T cells in long-lasting Graves disease. Time point denoted: newly diagnosed GD, antithyroid drugs for less than 3 months. Making the TCR library involved RNA that had been extracted from PBMCs. Sequencing libraries for TCR beta were prepared with iRepertoire HTBI primers and Arm-PCR of CDR3 regions. TCRdb re-called the multiplex PCR reads with MiXCR, one entry per CDR3 protein. The profile covers around 250,000 distinct CDR3 sequences, with over 20% appearing a single time and approximately 13% taken by the ten largest. The sample in question was peripheral blood mononuclear cells (PBMCs), obtained at new diagnosis, from a patient treated with antithyroid drugs. The origin of the receptors is a female donor with Graves disease.

The chain joins TRBV28 to TRBJ1-5, with TRBD1 as a possible D gene (6 bases). The CDR3 has 13 residues. V gave up 6 bases and J gave up 3 bases, with 9 bases separating them. Looked up from germline, CDR1 is MDHEN and CDR2 is SYDVKM. The CDR3 nucleotides are TGTGCCAGCAGGGGACACGCCAATCAGCCCCAGCATTTT. Amino acids: CASRGHANQPQHF.

The gene calls are TRBV2 and TRBJ1-1; possibly TRBD1 for D (5 bases). Germline lookup yields CDR1 SNHLY and CDR2 FYNNEI. V was clipped by 7 bases and J by 8 bases, with 23 bases between them. The CDR3 is 15 amino acids. The CDR3 region has the DNA TGTGCCAGCACCAAAGCAAAGGGACCGAAGATAGAAGCTTTCTTT. Encoded protein: CASTKAKGPKIEAFF.

This clonotype was seen at least ten times. The chain is built from TRBV5-6 and TRBJ2-7; unclear D gene. Trimming pared 0 bases from V and 3 bases from J, leaving 10 bases between. This CDR3 has 14 residues. CDR1 and CDR2 (germline): SGHDT, YYEEEE. CDR3 DNA: TGTGCCAGCAGCTTGGGGGGATCCCGCTACGAGCAGTACTTC. Protein: CASSLGGSRYEQYF.

This clonotype was observed at least ten times. J is TRBJ2-5 and V is TRBV7-3; D uncertain. This CDR3 region has 13 residues. V lost 5 bases, J lost 4 bases, and 11 bases lay in between. CDR1 is SGHTA, CDR2 FQGTGA, per germline. CDR3 amino acids: CASSPLWGETQYF. Written as DNA, the CDR3 is TGTGCCAGCAGCCCCCTCTGGGGAGAGACCCAGTACTTC.

This clonotype was detected ten times or more. The chain couples TRBV6-5 to TRBJ2-3; no clear D. The CDR3 totals 17 residues. CDR1 is MNHEY, CDR2 SVGAGI, per germline. V shed 2 bases and J shed 2 bases, with 17 bases lying between them. The DNA of the CDR3 is TGTGCCAGCAGTTACCCCCCCCGACAAAGGGACACAGATACGCAGTATTTT. Translated: CASSYPPRQRDTDTQYF.

V usage is TRBV29-1 and J usage is TRBJ1-4; D call uncertain. The CDR3 is 12 residues long. Germline-derived CDR1 and CDR2 are SQVTM and ANQGSEA. V was clipped by 6 bases and J by 4 bases, with 9 bases between them. The CDR3 spells CSVGPINEKLFF. For the CDR3, the DNA is TGCAGCGTCGGGCCAATTAATGAAAAACTGTTTTTT.

This clonotype has at least ten counts. The chain couples TRBV5-1 to TRBJ2-3; 13 bases align to TRBD2. CDR1 and CDR2 (germline): SGHRS, YFSETQ. The CDR3 extends over 16 amino acids. Trimming at V came to 4 bases and at J to 2 bases, leaving 4 bases not matched to a gene. CDR3: CASSKGLAGVTDTQYF. In DNA, the CDR3 is TGCGCCAGCAGCAAAGGACTAGCGGGGGTCACAGATACGCAGTATTTT.

This clonotype was seen many times. The chain joins TRBV2 to TRBJ1-5; weak D call: TRBD1 (6 bases). The CDR3 totals 16 residues. V shed 0 bases and J shed 4 bases, with 13 bases lying between them. Germline CDR1 reads SNHLY; CDR2 reads FYNNEI. Written as DNA, the CDR3 is TGTGCCAGCAGTGAAGCAGGGGGGAGGGGGAATCAGCCCCAGCATTTT. This encodes CASSEAGGRGNQPQHF.

This clonotype was picked up many times. The chain employs TRBV5-1 and TRBJ2-3; D not certain. The CDR3 has 12 residues. Germline lookup yields CDR1 SGHRS and CDR2 YFSETQ. Between the trimmed V and J ends, which lost 2 bases and 6 bases, there was a span of 7 bases. Here the CDR3 reads CASSFNRDTQYF. The CDR3 region has the DNA TGCGCCAGCAGCTTCAATCGGGATACGCAGTATTTT.

This rearrangement joins TRBV19 to TRBJ2-7, with 9 bases fitting TRBD1. The germline gives CDR1 LNHDA, CDR2 SQIVND (reference sequence). This CDR3 region has 14 residues. V lost 4 bases and J lost 2; bases outside the gene matches: 3. The CDR3, as DNA: TGTGCCAGTAGTACGACAGGGGGTCCCTACGAGCAGTACTTC. Translated, it gives CASSTTGGPYEQYF. The complete variable domain, with remaining parts taken from reference TRBV19 and TRBJ2-7, reads DGGITQSPKYLFRKEGQNVTLSCEQNLNHDAMYWYRQDPGQGLRLIYYSQIVNDFQKGDIAEGYSVSREKKESFPLTVTSAQKNPTAFYLCASSTTGGPYEQYFGPGTRLTVT.

The rearrangement uses TRBV9 and TRBJ2-7; 10 bases are shared with TRBD1. Trimming removed 3 bases from V and 2 bases from J; junction bases left unmatched: 5. This CDR3 has 15 amino acids. The germline gives CDR1 SGDLS, CDR2 YYNGEE. The CDR3 spells CASSARDRGTYEQYF. CDR3 DNA: TGTGCCAGCAGCGCCCGGGACAGGGGAACCTACGAGCAGTACTTC.

This clonotype was counted ten times or more. J is TRBJ1-5 and V is TRBV19; no clear D. Germline V gene sequence: CDR1 LNHDA, CDR2 SQIVND (reference sequence). The CDR3 is 13 amino acids. V lost 5 bases, J lost 6 bases, and 11 bases lay in between. CDR3 region: CASSWEISQPQHF. DNA of the CDR3: TGTGCCAGTAGTTGGGAGATCAGTCAGCCCCAGCATTTT.